The rows below give T cell receptor beta chains drawn from one sample of a study of cytomegalovirus exposure and HLA in healthy donors. The data were produced by immunoSEQ multiplex PCR, yet TCRdb's version contains in-frame clones alone and is incomplete. The table has about 190,000 clones, 70% to 85% seen once; the top ten hold about 3.5%. The sequenced material came from PBMCs. Receptors were obtained from a man aged 35 to 55 in good health and CMV-seropositive. The CDR3 runs from the conserved cysteine through the conserved F or W. Fields, in order: clone size, D gene, J gene, V gene, CDR3 protein, CDR3 DNA. D genes are given only for firm matches. Clone size is given for some rows only: seen once, a few or many times, or a class if the clone is expanded.

>once|TRBD2|TRBJ2-3|TRBV2
CASSQSGTASTDTQYF
TGTGCCAGCAGCCAAAGCGGGACGGCTAGCACAGATACGCAGTATTTT
>-|-|TRBJ2-3|TRBV10-2
CASSDTGWGPGVDTQYF
TGCGCCAGCAGTGACACAGGTTGGGGGCCTGGGGTAGATACGCAGTATTTT
>-|-|TRBJ1-4|TRBV4-3
CASRPQGLLEEKLFF
TGCGCCAGCAGGCCCCAAGGACTTCTGGAGGAAAAACTGTTTTTT
>-|TRBD2|TRBJ2-3|TRBV2
CASTLTSGGLEDTQYF
TGTGCCAGCACTCTGACCTCGGGAGGGCTGGAAGATACGCAGTATTTT
>-|TRBD2|TRBJ2-7|TRBV10-3
CAISPRISGYSYEQYF
TGTGCCATCAGTCCCAGGATTAGCGGGTACTCCTACGAGCAGTACTTC
>once|TRBD1|TRBJ2-3|TRBV5-6
CASSFPAGTGRDTQYF
TGTGCCAGCAGCTTCCCAGCCGGGACAGGGAGAGATACGCAGTATTTT
>-|-|TRBJ1-2|TRBV5-1
CASSLGSGVRYGYTF
TGCGCCAGCAGCTTGGGGTCAGGGGTGCGCTATGGCTACACCTTC
>-|TRBD2|TRBJ2-7|TRBV10-3
CAISDGGLAVSYEQYF
TGTGCCATCAGCGACGGCGGTCTAGCGGTCTCCTACGAGCAGTACTTC
>-|-|TRBJ2-3|TRBV7-3
CASSFGAGNTDTQYF
TGTGCCAGCAGCTTTGGGGCGGGAAACACAGATACGCAGTATTTT
>-|-|TRBJ1-4|TRBV10-3
CAISESTTNEKLFF
TGTGCCATCAGTGAGTCCACAACTAATGAAAAACTGTTTTTT
>-|TRBD1|TRBJ2-7|TRBV28
CASSSSTHYRGQGLREQYF
TGTGCCAGCAGTTCCTCAACTCACTACAGGGGGCAGGGTCTACGCGAGCAGTACTTC
>-|-|TRBJ2-5|TRBV2
CASSDNQLARETQYF
TGTGCCAGCAGTGACAATCAGCTAGCACGGGAGACCCAGTACTTC
>-|-|TRBJ1-1|TRBV7-9
CASNSGQPSSGAFF
TGTGCCAGCAACTCAGGACAGCCCAGTAGTGGAGCTTTCTTT
>-|-|TRBJ2-5|TRBV4-1
CASSQVGGEETQYF
TGCGCCAGCAGCCAGGTAGGGGGGGAAGAGACCCAGTACTTC
>-|-|TRBJ1-2|TRBV5-4
CASSLDGVADYGYTF
TGTGCCAGCAGCTTGGACGGGGTTGCGGACTATGGCTACACCTTC
>few|-|TRBJ1-5|TRBV2
CASSRTSSNQPQHF
TGTGCCAGCAGTCGGACATCTAGCAATCAGCCCCAGCATTTT
>-|TRBD2|TRBJ2-7|TRBV28
CASSLASASGLYEQYF
TGTGCCAGCAGTTTGGCGTCGGCTAGCGGACTATACGAGCAGTACTTC
>-|TRBD1|TRBJ2-6|TRBV5-5
CASIPGQGLGGANVLTF
TGTGCCAGCATCCCGGGACAGGGTCTCGGGGGGGCCAACGTCCTGACTTTC
>few|TRBD1|TRBJ1-5|TRBV6-5
CASSLDRDQPQHF
TGTGCCAGCAGCCTCGACAGGGATCAGCCCCAGCATTTT
>-|-|TRBJ1-1|TRBV19
CASSIGRRTVNTEAFF
TGTGCCAGTAGTATTGGCCGCCGGACAGTGAACACTGAAGCTTTCTTT
>-|TRBD1|TRBJ2-7|TRBV5-6
CASSLGAGGSYEQYF
TGTGCCAGCAGCTTGGGAGCAGGGGGCTCCTACGAGCAGTACTTC
>-|TRBD1|TRBJ1-1|TRBV29-1
CSACRGLVTEAFF
TGCAGCGCCTGCAGGGGGCTGGTCACTGAAGCTTTCTTT
>-|TRBD2|TRBJ2-2|TRBV5-1
CASSLGLAGGKNTGELFF
TGCGCCAGCAGCCTCGGACTAGCGGGGGGGAAGAACACCGGGGAGCTGTTTTTT
>-|-|TRBJ1-2|TRBV18
CASSPRTGFEDGYTF
TGTGCCAGCTCACCACGAACGGGGTTTGAGGATGGCTACACCTTC
>-|-|TRBJ2-7|TRBV27
CASSLSRGYEQYF
TGTGCCAGCAGTTTATCGCGGGGCTACGAGCAGTACTTC
>-|-|TRBJ2-1|TRBV7-7
CASSSDYYNEQFF
TGTGCCAGCAGCTCCGACTACTACAATGAGCAGTTCTTC
>once|-|TRBJ2-1|TRBV10-3
CAISNTGKNYNEQFF
TGTGCCATCAGCAACACAGGGAAGAACTACAATGAGCAGTTCTTC
>-|-|TRBJ2-7|TRBV28
CASSWGEVNEQYF
TGTGCCAGCAGCTGGGGGGAGGTTAACGAGCAGTACTTC
>-|-|TRBJ2-7|TRBV28
CASSNRDNSYEQYF
TGTGCCAGCAGTAATCGGGACAATAGCTACGAGCAGTACTTC
>-|-|TRBJ2-1|TRBV7-3
CASSLPPGPSSYNEQFF
TGTGCCAGCAGCCTTCCCCCGGGTCCTAGCTCCTACAATGAGCAGTTCTTC
>once|TRBD2|TRBJ2-4|TRBV9
CASSPGGAGDIQYF
TGTGCCAGCAGTCCCGGGGGGGCGGGGGACATTCAGTACTTC
>-|TRBD1|TRBJ2-3|TRBV9
CASSVGDSRTDTQYF
TGTGCCAGCAGCGTAGGGGACAGCCGCACAGATACGCAGTATTTT
>-|TRBD2|TRBJ2-7|TRBV28
CASTAGFYEQYF
TGTGCCAGCACAGCGGGGTTCTACGAGCAGTACTTC
>-|-|TRBJ2-7|TRBV27
CASSLSVRDGPYEQYF
TGTGCCAGCAGTTTATCGGTGCGGGATGGCCCCTACGAGCAGTACTTC
>-|-|TRBJ2-1|TRBV5-6
CAGQNSGNEQFF
TGTGCCGGCCAGAATTCGGGCAATGAGCAGTTCTTC
>-|TRBD1|TRBJ2-2|TRBV28
CASSLRTGTGELFF
TGTGCCAGCAGTCTCCGGACAGGGACCGGGGAGCTGTTTTTT
>-|TRBD2|TRBJ2-7|TRBV5-1
CASSLKGAGGYEQYF
TGCGCCAGCAGCTTGAAGGGAGCGGGAGGGTACGAGCAGTACTTC
>-|TRBD1|TRBJ2-2|TRBV7-9
CSSSLLGTGRDTGELFF
TGTTCCAGCAGCTTACTCGGGACAGGGCGGGATACCGGGGAGCTGTTTTTT
>-|-|TRBJ1-6|TRBV6-1
CASSDWQVSPLHF
TGTGCCAGCAGTGACTGGCAGGTTTCACCCCTCCACTTT
>-|TRBD2|TRBJ2-1|TRBV9
CASSSGTSLNEQFF
TGTGCCAGCAGCTCCGGGACTAGTTTAAATGAGCAGTTCTTC
>-|-|TRBJ2-7|TRBV6-5
CASALMTGSYEQYF
TGTGCCAGCGCCCTGATGACAGGCTCCTACGAGCAGTACTTC
>-|TRBD2|TRBJ2-5|TRBV14
CASSKTSGRIETQYF
TGTGCCAGCTCCAAGACTAGCGGGAGAATCGAGACCCAGTACTTC
>-|-|TRBJ1-3|TRBV30
CAWSVEFGNTIYF
TGTGCCTGGAGTGTCGAGTTTGGAAACACCATATATTTT
>-|TRBD2|TRBJ2-7|TRBV5-4
CASSYGRSSLAGGPGEQYF
TGTGCCAGCTCTTACGGTCGGTCATCACTAGCGGGGGGGCCAGGCGAGCAGTACTTC
>-|TRBD2|TRBJ2-2|TRBV7-9
CASSLRRGETGELFF
TGTGCCAGCAGCCTAAGACGGGGGGAGACCGGGGAGCTGTTTTTT
>few|-|TRBJ2-5|TRBV7-9
CASSRSGAGETQYF
TGTGCCAGCAGCCGGTCGGGAGCGGGAGAGACCCAGTACTTC
>-|TRBD2|TRBJ2-7|TRBV29-1
CSVESGAGNPYEQYF
TGCAGCGTTGAAAGTGGAGCGGGGAATCCCTACGAGCAGTACTTC
>-|TRBD2|TRBJ2-5|TRBV2
CASSDSLAGVGETQYF
TGTGCCAGCAGTGATTCCCTAGCGGGAGTGGGAGAGACCCAGTACTTC
>-|TRBD1|TRBJ2-7|TRBV7-8
CASSSRDRGGEQYF
TGTGCCAGCAGCTCCCGGGACAGGGGTGGCGAGCAGTACTTC
>-|-|TRBJ2-2|TRBV19
CASDKQGTGELFF
TGTGCCAGTGACAAACAGGGCACCGGGGAGCTGTTTTTT
>few|TRBD1|TRBJ1-5|TRBV7-9
CASSPDRSNQPQHF
TGTGCCAGCAGCCCGGACAGGAGCAATCAGCCCCAGCATTTT
>-|TRBD1|TRBJ1-2|TRBV27
CASGSDRGRGNYGYTF
TGTGCCAGCGGATCGGACAGGGGAAGGGGTAACTATGGCTACACCTTC
>-|-|TRBJ2-1|TRBV12-2
CASRLEAGNQNYNEQFF
TGTGCAAGTCGCTTAGAAGCGGGAAATCAAAACTACAATGAGCAGTTCTTC
>-|TRBD1|TRBJ2-1|TRBV19
CASSRPGQGFGEQFF
TGTGCCAGTAGTAGACCGGGACAGGGGTTCGGGGAGCAGTTCTTC